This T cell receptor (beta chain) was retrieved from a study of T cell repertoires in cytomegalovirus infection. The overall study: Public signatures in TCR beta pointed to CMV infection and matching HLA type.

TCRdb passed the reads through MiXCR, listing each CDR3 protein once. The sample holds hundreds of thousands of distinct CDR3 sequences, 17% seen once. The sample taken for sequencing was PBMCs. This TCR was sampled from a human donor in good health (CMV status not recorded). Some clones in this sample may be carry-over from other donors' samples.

The DNA for the CDR3 is TGTGCCAGCAGCCAAGAAGGGGGTGGGCGGGGGCAAGATACGCAGTATTTT. Protein: CASSQEGGGRGQDTQYF. The gene calls are TRBV4-2 and TRBJ2-3; weak D call: TRBD2 (7 bases). The CDR3 extends over 17 amino acids. The germline CDR1 and CDR2 sequences are LGHNA and YNFKEQ. V was cut by 0 bases and J by 5 bases, with 18 bases left in between.